This T cell receptor beta chain is drawn from a study of naive and memory T cell subsets (dated by TCRdb to the late 2010s). Some background on the complete study: An open-source, UMI-based TCR alpha and beta sequencing pipeline was applied to sorted naive and memory peripheral blood T cell subsets. The results of the functional CMV T cell responses matched the IgG serology results in every case. RNA was DNase-treated and reverse transcribed with TCR constant-region primers, mostly using SuperScript III. What the work shows at the level of the full study, not this receptor alone: In both CD4 and CD8 cells, a rise in Gini index and a fall in Shannon and inverse Simpson diversity were observed from naive through CM, EM and EMRA. TCR abundance followed a power law whose exponent differed between naive and memory subsets but was consistent across the three individuals. A few larger clonotypes were found in naive repertoires, especially CD8, and these larger clonotypes were possibly memory cells re-expressing CD45RA. Once error correction was done, more than 85% of naive TCR sequences showed up just once, which made the naive abundance distributions much steeper than those of the memory subsets. Clonotypes were defined as single alpha or beta chain sequences, not paired alpha/beta receptors. RNA-based TCR counts may be influenced by expression changes linked to T cell activation and differentiation. The repertoire findings for the naive and memory subsets could not be validated against a ground truth, as none was available.

Separate amplification of TCR alpha and beta chain libraries was performed from the second PCR step onward. CMV status of each donor was established by measuring IFNgamma production from CD4+ T cells after fresh PBMCs were stimulated overnight with CMV viral lysate. Using Miltenyi beads, CD4 T cells were first positively selected, and CD8 T cells were then positively selected from the CD4-negative fraction. Cells stained for CD3, CD4, CD8, CD45RA, CD27 and a live/dead dye were sorted on a BD Aria II into four subsets by CD45RA and CD27. Blood came from three healthy volunteers, each fractionated into CD4 and CD8 T cells and then into four differentiation subsets. Roughly 0.12 L of peripheral blood was taken from each donor, and PBMC were separated by density-gradient centrifugation on Ficoll-Paque PLUS. Sorted cells were lysed in RLT buffer, after which RNA was extracted using a Qiagen RNeasy kit and stored at -80 degrees C.

Libraries were constructed by UMI-ligation and nested PCR. An equimolar mix of two oligonucleotides covering both TRBC1 and TRBC2 was used as the beta constant-region primer. A single-stranded oligonucleotide bearing the SP2 primer plus a 12-nucleotide UMI was ligated onto the 3' end of the cDNA by T4 RNA ligase 1. Four rounds of PCR, combining the SP2 primer with nested alpha and beta constant-region primers, were used to amplify the ligated cDNA. Incubation of the ligation reaction lasted about 19-24 hours at 16 degrees C. PCR2 was typically run as a SYBR Green qPCR and stopped at a predetermined threshold to prevent over-amplification. Every purification after the first one was done using Agencourt AMPure XP magnetic beads. Library quantification was done by Qubit, followed by a TapeStation check on which the main peak was expected at around 650 bp. Sequencing of the pooled libraries was done on an Illumina MiSeq using v2 2x251 paired-end kits, which typically yielded roughly 0.95-2.3 million reads per sample. Libraries were pooled at approximately 4 nM per sample, and about 4.5-7.5% PhiX was added to improve cluster recognition. The study's processing was this. Decombinator assigned V and J genes to Demultiplexor-processed FASTQ reads by tag matching, allowing a single base-pair mismatch. UMIs were used by Collapsinator to correct both sequencing errors and frequency errors arising from PCR heterogeneity. CDR3Translator translated TCRs and extracted CDR3s from the conserved cysteine to the FGXG phenylalanine, flagging non-productive sequences. Gini, Shannon entropy and inverse Simpson indices were computed after subsampling the repertoires to the same number of UMI-defined TCRs. Clonotype abundance distributions were fitted to a power law by maximum likelihood within the linear range. When run on a single naive CD8 sample, MIGEC and the pipeline yielded similar UMI counts, similar unique TCR numbers and similar clonal distributions. In one analysis, naive TCRs that were also found in any memory subset of the same donor were excluded from the naive repertoire. Repertoires were searched for approximately 7,000 CMV-associated CDR3 sequences compiled from VDJdb and a published dataset. The public sequencing data were trimmed at Q25 with fastp and processed into clonotypes with MiXCR by TCRdb, which kept only in-frame beta chains. Records with the same CDR3 protein are collapsed into one entry carrying the most frequent genes and DNA. TCRdb's processing, not the authors' own work, is the source of the V and J calls. This sample comprises 130,000 to 150,000 distinct CDR3 sequences, 17% of them detected only once. The ten biggest clones cover 0.14% of the sample.

Comments on this clonotype: Its antigen is unknown. It has no much larger one-base neighbor in the sample; base qualities were not kept.

The germline V gene (reference sequence) supplies CDR1 MNHNY and CDR2 SVGAGI. From the cysteine through the phenylalanine, the CDR3 covers 14 amino acids. Solely the CDR3 DNA is kept, with 42 bases framed from the first base. Cut back by 10 bases and 5 bases, the V and J ends lie 20 bases apart. In this chain, TRBV6-6 is recombined with TRBJ1-1; no D gene can be assigned with confidence. This receptor was obtained from a human donor in good health. What was sequenced was naive CD4+ T cells from blood. The cell subset or site label corresponds to: naive T cells, CD45RA high CD27+. The DNA is as follows: TGTGCCACCACACTTCTACGGGGAGGAACTGAAGCTTTCTTT. Its protein product is CATTLLRGGTEAFF.